This T cell receptor (beta chain) was recorded in a study of blood T cell repertoires in COVID-19. For the study at large: Material from acute and convalescent COVID-19 was sourced from the United States, Italy and Spain. Sources were T cells, B-cell-depleted T cells, or PBMCs; the material itself was cDNA or gDNA.

Authors' methods: By means of reference gene primer amplification, nucleated cell counts were estimated. Assay used: immunoSEQ multiplex PCR; TCRdb lists only in-frame clones, some missing. For V, J and clone size, that table is used; D and trimming come from the DNA. In the table there are 150,000 to 190,000 clones, roughly 80% of which are singletons. Germline CDR1 MNHNY, CDR2 SVGAGI (reference sequence). Trimming shortened V by 0 bases and J by 5 bases, and 10 bases separated the two germline ends. This CDR3 region has 14 residues. This clone was detected only once. Sequenced input: peripheral blood. The origin of this receptor is a woman older than 75 with acute or convalescent COVID-19. The gene calls are TRBV6-6 and TRBJ1-2; D remains unclear. CDR3 sequence (DNA): TGTGCCAGCAGTTACTCGGGAGGAACTTATGGCTACACCTTC. This encodes CASSYSGGTYGYTF.